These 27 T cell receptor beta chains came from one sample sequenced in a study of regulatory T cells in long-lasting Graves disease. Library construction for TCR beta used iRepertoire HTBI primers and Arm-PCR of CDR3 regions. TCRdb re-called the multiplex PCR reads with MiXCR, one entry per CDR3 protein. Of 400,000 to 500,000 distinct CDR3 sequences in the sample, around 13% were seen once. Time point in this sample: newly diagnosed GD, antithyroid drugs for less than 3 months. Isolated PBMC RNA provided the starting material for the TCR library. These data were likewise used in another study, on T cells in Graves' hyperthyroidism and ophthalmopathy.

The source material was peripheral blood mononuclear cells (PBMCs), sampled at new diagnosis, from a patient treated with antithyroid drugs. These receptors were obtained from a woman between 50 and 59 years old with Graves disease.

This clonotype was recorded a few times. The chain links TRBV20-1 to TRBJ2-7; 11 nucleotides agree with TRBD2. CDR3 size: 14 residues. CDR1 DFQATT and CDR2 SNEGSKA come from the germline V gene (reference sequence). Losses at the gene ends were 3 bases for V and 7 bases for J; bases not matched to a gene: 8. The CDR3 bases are TGCAGTGCTAGGGTATTTAGCGGGAGGGGAGAGCAGTACTTC. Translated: CSARVFSGRGEQYF.

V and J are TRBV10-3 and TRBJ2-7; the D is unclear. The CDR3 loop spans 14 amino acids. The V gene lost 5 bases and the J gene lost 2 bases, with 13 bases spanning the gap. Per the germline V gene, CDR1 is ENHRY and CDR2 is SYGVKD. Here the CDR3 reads CAISHRDLAYEQYF. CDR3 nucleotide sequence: TGTGCCATCAGTCATAGAGACCTTGCCTACGAGCAGTACTTC.

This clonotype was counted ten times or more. CDR3 sequence reads: CASSHPTSGSSEQFF. The CDR3 region has the DNA TGTGCCAGCAGCCACCCGACTAGCGGGAGCAGTGAGCAGTTCTTC. The rearrangement joins TRBV14 to TRBJ2-1, with TRBD2 matching over 12 bases. Germline V gene data show CDR1 as SGHDN and CDR2 as FVKESK. Losses at the gene ends were 3 bases for V and 9 bases for J; bases not matched to a gene: 6. The CDR3 consists of 15 residues. The full variable domain, in which reference TRBV14 and TRBJ2-1 provide the parts outside the CDR3, is EAGVTQFPSHSVIEKGQTVTLRCDPISGHDNLYWYRRVMGKEIKFLLHFVKESKQDESGMPNNRFLAERTGGTYSTLKVQPAELEDSGVYFCASSHPTSGSSEQFFGPGTRLTVL.

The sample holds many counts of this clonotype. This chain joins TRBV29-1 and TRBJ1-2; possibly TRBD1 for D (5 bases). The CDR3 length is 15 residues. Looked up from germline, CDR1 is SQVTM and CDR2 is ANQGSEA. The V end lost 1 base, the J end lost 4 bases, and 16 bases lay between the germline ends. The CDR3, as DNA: TGCAGCGTTGAAGCCGGGGGTAACCCTACCTATGGCTACACCTTC. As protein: CSVEAGGNPTYGYTF.

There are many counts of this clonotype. CDR3 in DNA: TGTGCCAGCAGTGGCCGGGACAGGGTCCCCCCTGAAGCTTTCTTT. As protein: CASSGRDRVPPEAFF. This chain uses TRBV25-1 with TRBJ1-1, with TRBD1 identical over 9 bases. Germline V CDR1 and CDR2: MGHDK, SYGVNS. This CDR3 contains 15 residues. J lost 6 bases, V lost 4 bases, and 9 bases had no gene match.

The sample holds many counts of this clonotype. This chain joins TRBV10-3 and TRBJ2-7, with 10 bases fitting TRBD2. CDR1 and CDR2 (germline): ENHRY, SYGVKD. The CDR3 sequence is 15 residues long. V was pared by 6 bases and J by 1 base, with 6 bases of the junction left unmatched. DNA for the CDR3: TGTGCCATCAGGGACAGAGCGGGAGGGTCCTACGAGCAGTACTTC. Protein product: CAIRDRAGGSYEQYF.

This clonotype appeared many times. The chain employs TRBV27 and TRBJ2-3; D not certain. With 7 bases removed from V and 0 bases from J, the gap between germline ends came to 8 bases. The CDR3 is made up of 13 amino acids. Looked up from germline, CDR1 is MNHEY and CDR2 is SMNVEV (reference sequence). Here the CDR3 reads CASNGFSTDTQYF. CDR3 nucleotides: TGTGCCAGCAACGGGTTCAGCACAGATACGCAGTATTTT.

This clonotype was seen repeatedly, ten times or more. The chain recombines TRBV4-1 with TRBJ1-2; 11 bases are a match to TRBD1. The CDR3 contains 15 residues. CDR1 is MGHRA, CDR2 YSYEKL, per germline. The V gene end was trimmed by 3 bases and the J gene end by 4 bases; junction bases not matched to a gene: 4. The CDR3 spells CASSHRDRGIYGYTF. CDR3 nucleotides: TGCGCCAGCAGCCACCGGGACAGGGGGATCTATGGCTACACCTTC.

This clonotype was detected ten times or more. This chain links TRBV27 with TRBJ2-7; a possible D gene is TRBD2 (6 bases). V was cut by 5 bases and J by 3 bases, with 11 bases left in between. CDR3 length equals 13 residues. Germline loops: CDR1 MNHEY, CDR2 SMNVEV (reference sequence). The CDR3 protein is CASSTGARYEQYF. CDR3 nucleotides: TGTGCCAGCAGTACGGGAGCTCGCTACGAGCAGTACTTC.

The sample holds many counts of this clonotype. The CDR3 DNA is TGTGCCAGCTCCTTAGGGGCTTATGGAAACACCATATATTTT. The encoded protein is CASSLGAYGNTIYF. V usage is TRBV7-9 and J usage is TRBJ1-3; weak D call: TRBD1 (5 bases). V was trimmed by 8 bases and J by 3 bases, leaving 14 bases between them. This CDR3 is built from 14 residues. Germline CDR1 SEHNR, CDR2 FQNEAQ (reference sequence).

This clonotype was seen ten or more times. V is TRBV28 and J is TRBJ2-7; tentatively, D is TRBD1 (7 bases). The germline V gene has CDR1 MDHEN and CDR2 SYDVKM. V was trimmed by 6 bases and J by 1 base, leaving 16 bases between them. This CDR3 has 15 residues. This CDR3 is CASRVGGGNSYEQYF. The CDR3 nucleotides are TGTGCCAGCAGGGTTGGAGGGGGCAATTCCTACGAGCAGTACTTC.

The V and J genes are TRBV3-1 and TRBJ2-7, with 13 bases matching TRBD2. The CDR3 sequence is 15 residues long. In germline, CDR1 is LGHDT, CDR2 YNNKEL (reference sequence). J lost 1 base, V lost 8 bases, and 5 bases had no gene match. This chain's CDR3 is CASSGTSGVSYEQYF. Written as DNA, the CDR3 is TGTGCCAGCTCCGGGACTAGCGGGGTGTCCTACGAGCAGTACTTC.

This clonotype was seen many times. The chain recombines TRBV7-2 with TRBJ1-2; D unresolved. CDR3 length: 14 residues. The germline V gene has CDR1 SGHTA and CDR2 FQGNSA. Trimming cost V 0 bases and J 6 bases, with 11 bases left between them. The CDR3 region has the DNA TGTGCCAGCAGCTTAGCACGCAGTACCCATGGCTACACCTTC. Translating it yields CASSLARSTHGYTF.

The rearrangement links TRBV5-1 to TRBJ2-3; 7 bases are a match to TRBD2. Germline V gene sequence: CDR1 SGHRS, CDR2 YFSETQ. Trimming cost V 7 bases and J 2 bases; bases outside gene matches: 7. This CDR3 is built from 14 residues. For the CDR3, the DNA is TGCGCCAGCGGGGGAGCGGGACCCACAGATACGCAGTATTTT. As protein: CASGGAGPTDTQYF.

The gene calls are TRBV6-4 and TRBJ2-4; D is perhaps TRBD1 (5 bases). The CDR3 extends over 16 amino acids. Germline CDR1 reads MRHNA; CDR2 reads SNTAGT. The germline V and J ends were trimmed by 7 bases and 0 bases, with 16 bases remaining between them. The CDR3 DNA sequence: TGTGCCAGCAACAAGCAGGGTATTAGAGCCAAAAACATTCAGTACTTC. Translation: CASNKQGIRAKNIQYF.

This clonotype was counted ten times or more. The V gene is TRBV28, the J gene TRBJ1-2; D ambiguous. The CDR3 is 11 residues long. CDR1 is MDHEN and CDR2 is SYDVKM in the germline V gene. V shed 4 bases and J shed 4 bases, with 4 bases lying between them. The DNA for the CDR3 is TGTGCCAGCAGTTCAAGCTATGGCTACACCTTC. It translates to CASSSSYGYTF.

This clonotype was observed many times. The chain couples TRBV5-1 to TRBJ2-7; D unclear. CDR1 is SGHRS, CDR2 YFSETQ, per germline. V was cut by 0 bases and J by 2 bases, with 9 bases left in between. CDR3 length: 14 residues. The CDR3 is CASSLDSQPYEQYF. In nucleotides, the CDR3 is TGCGCCAGCAGCTTGGACTCACAGCCCTACGAGCAGTACTTC.

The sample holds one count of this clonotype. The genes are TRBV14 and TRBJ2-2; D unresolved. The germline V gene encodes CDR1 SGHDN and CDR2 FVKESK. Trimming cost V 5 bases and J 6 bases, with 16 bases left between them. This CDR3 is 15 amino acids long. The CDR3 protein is CASSSRAFPAGELFF. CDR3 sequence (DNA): TGTGCCAGCAGCTCTCGGGCTTTCCCGGCCGGGGAGCTGTTTTTT.

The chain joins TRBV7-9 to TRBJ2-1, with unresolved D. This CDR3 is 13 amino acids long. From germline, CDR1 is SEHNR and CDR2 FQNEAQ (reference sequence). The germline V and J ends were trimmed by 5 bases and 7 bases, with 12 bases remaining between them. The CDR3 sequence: CASSPSFGNEQFF. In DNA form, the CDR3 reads TGTGCCAGCAGCCCGTCATTCGGGAATGAGCAGTTCTTC.

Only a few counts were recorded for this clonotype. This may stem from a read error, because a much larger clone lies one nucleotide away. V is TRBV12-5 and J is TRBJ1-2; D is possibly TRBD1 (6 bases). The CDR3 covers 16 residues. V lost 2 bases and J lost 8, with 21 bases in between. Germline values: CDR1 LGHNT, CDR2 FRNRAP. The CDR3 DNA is TGTGCTAGTGGTTTGTGGCCTAGACGGGGGGCGACGGGCTACACCTTC. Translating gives CASGLWPRRGATGYTF.

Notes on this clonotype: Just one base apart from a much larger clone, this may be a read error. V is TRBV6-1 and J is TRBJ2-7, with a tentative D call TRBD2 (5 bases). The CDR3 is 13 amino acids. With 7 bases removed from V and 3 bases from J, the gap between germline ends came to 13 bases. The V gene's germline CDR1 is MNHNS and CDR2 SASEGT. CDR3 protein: CASTDGESYEQYF. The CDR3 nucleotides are TGTGCCAGCACCGACGGGGAGAGCTACGAGCAGTACTTC.

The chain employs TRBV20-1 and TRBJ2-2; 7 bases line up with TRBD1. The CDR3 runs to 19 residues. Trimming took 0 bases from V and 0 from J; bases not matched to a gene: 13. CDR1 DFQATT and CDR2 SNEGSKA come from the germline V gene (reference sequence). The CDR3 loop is CSARERGPWTGANTGELFF. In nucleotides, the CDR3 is TGCAGTGCTAGAGAGAGAGGACCTTGGACAGGTGCGAACACCGGGGAGCTGTTTTTT.

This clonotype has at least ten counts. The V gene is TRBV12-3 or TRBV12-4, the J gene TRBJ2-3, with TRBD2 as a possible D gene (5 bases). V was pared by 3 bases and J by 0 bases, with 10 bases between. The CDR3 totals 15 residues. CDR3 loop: CASSFVGVSTDTQYF. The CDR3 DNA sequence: TGTGCCAGCAGTTTTGTGGGAGTGAGCACAGATACGCAGTATTTT.

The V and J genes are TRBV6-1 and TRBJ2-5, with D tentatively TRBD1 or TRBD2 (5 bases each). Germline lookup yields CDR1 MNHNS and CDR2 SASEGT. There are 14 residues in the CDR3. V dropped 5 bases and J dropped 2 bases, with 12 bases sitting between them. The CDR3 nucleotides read TGTGCCAGCAGTAGAGGGGAGTTACAAGAGACCCAGTACTTC. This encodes CASSRGELQETQYF.

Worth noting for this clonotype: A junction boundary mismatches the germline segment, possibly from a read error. The CDR3 bases are TGCGCCAGCAGCTTGGACGGGGACGCCTACAATGAGCAGAGCTTC. Amino acid sequence: CASSLDGDAYNEQSF. This chain joins TRBV5-1 and TRBJ2-1; the D gene could be TRBD1 or TRBD2 (5 bases each). The CDR3 runs 15 residues. Germline assignment: CDR1 SGHRS and CDR2 YFSETQ.

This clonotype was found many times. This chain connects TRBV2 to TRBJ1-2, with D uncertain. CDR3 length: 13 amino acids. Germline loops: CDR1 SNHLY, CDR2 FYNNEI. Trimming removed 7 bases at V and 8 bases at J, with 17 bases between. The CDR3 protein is CASTSGINLGYTF. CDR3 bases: TGTGCCAGCACAAGCGGTATTAATCTCGGCTACACCTTC.

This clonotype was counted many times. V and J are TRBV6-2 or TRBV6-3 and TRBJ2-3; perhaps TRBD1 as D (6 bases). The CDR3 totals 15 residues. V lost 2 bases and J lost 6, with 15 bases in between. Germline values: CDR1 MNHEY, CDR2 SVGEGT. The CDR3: CASSYGGHPFDTQYF. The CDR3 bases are TGTGCCAGCAGTTACGGGGGACACCCTTTTGATACGCAGTATTTT.